The rows below give T cell receptor beta chains drawn from one sample of a study of CD8 T cells in Susac syndrome. From the immunoSEQ multiplex PCR reads, TCRdb called clonotypes with MiXCR, one entry per CDR3 protein. Among some 200,000 distinct CDR3 sequences listed, approximately 95% were seen once. Sequencing input: CD8+ T cells from PBMCs. These receptors were obtained from a human donor with Susac syndrome. Each CDR3 is given with its conserved first and last residue. A D gene is named only where the DNA matches it firmly. Only part of the rows carry a size: once, few, many, or a class if the clone is expanded.

size,V,D,J,DNA,CDR3
NA,TRBV28,NA,TRBJ1-5,TGTGCCAGCAGTGTATATGCCGTAGGTTCCCAGCCCCAGCATTTT,CASSVYAVGSQPQHF
NA,TRBV6-5,NA,TRBJ2-1,TGTGCCAGCAGGGCGACAGGTCAATCCTACAATGAGCAGTTCTTC,CASRATGQSYNEQFF
few,TRBV27,NA,TRBJ1-5,TGTGCCTCGGCAGGGATTAGCAATCAGCCCCAGCATTTT,CASAGISNQPQHF
once,TRBV6-6,NA,TRBJ2-7,TGTGCCAGCAGTTACGTGAGTTACGAGCAGTACTTC,CASSYVSYEQYF
once,TRBV4-1,TRBD2,TRBJ2-5,TGCGCCAGCAGCCAAGAAAGCGGGGGGGGAGAGACCCAGTACTTC,CASSQESGGGETQYF
NA,TRBV7-9,NA,TRBJ2-1,TGTGCCAGCAACGAAGGGACGTACAATGAGCAGTTCTTC,CASNEGTYNEQFF
NA,TRBV12-3/TRBV12-4,NA,TRBJ2-7,TGTGCCAGCAGTTCAGCGCTCGACGAGCAGTACTTC,CASSSALDEQYF
once,TRBV11-1,TRBD1,TRBJ2-4,TGTGCCAGCAGCTTTCCCCCACCGGACAGGGCGGACATTCAGTACTTC,CASSFPPPDRADIQYF
NA,TRBV20-1,NA,TRBJ1-1,TGCAGTGCTAGAAGGGGACCCGGCCCCGCCGGGACTGAAGCTTTCTTT,CSARRGPGPAGTEAFF
NA,TRBV20-1,NA,TRBJ1-5,TGCAGTGCTAGACGGGCTAGCAATCAGCCCCAGCATTTT,CSARRASNQPQHF
NA,TRBV29-1,NA,TRBJ1-2,TGCAGCGCCAAGGTGCAGGGGAATGGCTACACCTTC,CSAKVQGNGYTF
NA,TRBV3-1,NA,TRBJ2-2,TGTGCCAGCAGCCCCGGGACCGACTACACCGGGGAGCTGTTTTTT,CASSPGTDYTGELFF
NA,TRBV5-1,NA,TRBJ1-2,TGCGCCAGCAGCTTGGACACCGGAGGGAATGGCTACACCTTC,CASSLDTGGNGYTF
NA,TRBV30,NA,TRBJ2-6,TGTGCCTGGATTCGATGGCCCTCTGGGGCCAACGTCCTGACTTTC,CAWIRWPSGANVLTF
NA,TRBV20-1,TRBD2,TRBJ2-1,TGCAGTGCTGGAGGGCTAGCGGGTGACTACAATGAGCAGTTCTTC,CSAGGLAGDYNEQFF
NA,TRBV7-3,NA,TRBJ1-1,TGTGCCAGCAGCTCCGGACATGCCGGAGTCGAAGCTTTCTTT,CASSSGHAGVEAFF
NA,TRBV24-1,TRBD2,TRBJ2-5,TGTGCCACCAGTGATACGCAGGTAGCGGGAGAAGAGACCCAGTACTTC,CATSDTQVAGEETQYF
NA,TRBV5-6,NA,TRBJ1-6,TGTGCCAGCAGCACGGTTAATTCACCCCTCCACTTT,CASSTVNSPLHF